This T cell receptor (beta chain) was profiled in a study of blood T cells in healthy people across ages. Per germline, CDR1 SQVTM and CDR2 ANQGSEA. The CDR3 has 12 residues. The V gene lost 4 bases and the J gene lost 3 bases, with 7 bases spanning the gap. A word on this clonotype: Without the conserved terminal phenylalanine or tryptophan, this CDR3 likely stems from a read error.

Donors each provided around 9 milliliters of peripheral blood. With each sample, at least 5 micrograms of total RNA were extracted. Together with a sample-barcoded 5' primer, a J-beta primer mix was included in a second PCR lasting about 7 to 12 cycles. TCRdb used MiXCR to reprocess the 5' RACE reads, holding one entry per CDR3 protein. The sample has about 1.1 million distinct CDR3 sequences, 30% to 40% seen once. Sequenced material: blood. This clonotype originated in a man aged 18 to 29 in good health. The rearrangement joins TRBV29-1 to TRBJ1-5; D not certain. The CDR3 bases are TGCAGCGTTGGGGCCCACAATCAGCCCCAGCATTCT. Translating gives CSVGAHNQPQHS.